One and the same sample provided the 25 T cell receptor beta chains below, sequenced in a study of PD-1 blockade in classical Hodgkin lymphoma. Sequencing was performed with immunoSEQ multiplex PCR; in TCRdb, only in-frame clones are kept and a portion is missing. The sample records roughly 10,000 clones, roughly 69% being singletons. Each patient relapsed following autologous stem cell transplantation, and prior brentuximab vedotin exposure differed. Thawed PBMCs underwent magnetic negative selection to yield purified CD4+ T cells. The input for sequencing was CD4+ T cells from blood, taken at baseline. The receptors here all came from a human donor with classical Hodgkin lymphoma.

This rearrangement joins TRBV29-1 to TRBJ2-7; possible D gene TRBD2, 6 bases. V dropped 6 bases and J dropped 3 bases, with 15 bases sitting between them. Per the germline V gene, CDR1 is SQVTM and CDR2 is ANQGSEA. The CDR3 is made up of 13 amino acids. The CDR3, as DNA: TGCAGCGTGGGAGCGGGTGAGGGCTACGAGCAGTACTTC. Translating it yields CSVGAGEGYEQYF.

The genes are TRBV19 and TRBJ1-1; 12 bases line up with TRBD1. The length of the CDR3 is 17 residues. Germline assignment: CDR1 LNHDA and CDR2 SQIVND (reference sequence). Trimming at V came to 5 bases and at J to 1 base, leaving 8 bases not matched to a gene. The CDR3 loop reads CASSPFGTGGRNTEAFF. For the CDR3, the DNA is TGTGCCAGTAGTCCCTTCGGGACAGGGGGCAGGAACACTGAAGCTTTCTTT.

This chain joins TRBV15 and TRBJ2-2; D is ambiguous. Trimming removed 1 base at V and 6 bases at J, with 6 bases between. The length of the CDR3 is 13 residues. Per the germline V gene, CDR1 is LNHNV and CDR2 is YYDKDF (reference sequence). The DNA of the CDR3 is TGTGCCACCAGCAGAGTGGGGTCCGGGGAGCTGTTTTTT. Its translation is CATSRVGSGELFF. Supplemented by reference TRBV15 and TRBJ2-2, the full variable domain reads DAMVIQNPRYQVTQFGKPVTLSCSQTLNHNVMYWYQQKSSQAPKLLFHYYDKDFNNEADTPDNFQSRRPNTSFCFLDIRSPGLGDTAMYLCATSRVGSGELFFGEGSRLTVL.

CDR3 sequence reads: CASSLGQPNSPLHF. In DNA form, the CDR3 reads TGTGCCAGCAGCTTGGGACAGCCTAATTCACCCCTCCACTTT. The rearrangement uses TRBV5-5 and TRBJ1-6, with D possibly being TRBD1 (5 bases). Trimming cost V 0 bases and J 6 bases, with 7 bases left between them. The CDR3 length is 14 residues. The germline CDR1 and CDR2 sequences are SGHKS and YYEKEE (reference sequence).

This clone was detected only once. The rearrangement links TRBV5-1 to TRBJ2-1, with 9 bases that match TRBD1. Per the germline V gene, CDR1 is SGHRS and CDR2 is YFSETQ. The V and J ends lost 4 bases and 7 bases, in that order; junction bases with no gene match: 6. The CDR3 has 14 residues. The CDR3 is CASSPRQGENEQFF. The CDR3 DNA reads as TGCGCCAGCAGCCCACGACAGGGGGAAAATGAGCAGTTCTTC.

This chain links TRBV4-1 with TRBJ1-5; 7 positions match TRBD1. Germline V gene data show CDR1 as MGHRA and CDR2 as YSYEKL. The trim removed 10 bases at V and 4 bases at J, leaving 13 bases unmatched. CDR3 size: 15 residues. The CDR3 spells CATRSDLQGNQPQHF. The CDR3 region has the DNA TGCGCCACCCGGTCTGACTTACAGGGGAATCAGCCCCAGCATTTT.

Concerning this clone itself: The identical CDR3 is also encoded by other nucleotide sequences in the sample. The CDR3 protein is CASSVDSPDTQYF. CDR3 sequence (DNA): TGTGCCAGCAGCGTAGATAGCCCGGATACGCAGTATTTT. The J gene is TRBJ2-3, the V gene TRBV9; D gene unclear. This CDR3 comprises 13 residues. The ends were cut back, 0 bases at V and 6 bases at J, with 8 bases in the middle. Germline V CDR1 and CDR2: SGDLS, YYNGEE.

This chain links TRBV30 with TRBJ1-1; D is uncertain. The CDR3 has 13 amino acids. The germline V gene encodes CDR1 GTSNPN and CDR2 SVGIG (reference sequence). The V end was cut by 2 bases, the J end by 1 base, with 8 bases between. CDR3 bases: TGTGCCTGGAGTCGGGTAGGGAACACTGAAGCTTTCTTT. Translated: CAWSRVGNTEAFF.

The V gene is TRBV7-8, the J gene TRBJ2-7; D ambiguous. Trimming pared 5 bases from V and 4 bases from J, leaving 15 bases between. This CDR3 is 14 amino acids long. Germline V CDR1 and CDR2: SGHVS, FQNEAQ. CDR3 sequence reads: CASSLSNPAYEQYF. The CDR3 DNA follows: TGTGCCAGCAGCCTAAGCAACCCGGCATACGAGCAGTACTTC.

This clone was detected only once. V usage is TRBV29-1 and J usage is TRBJ1-1; tentatively, D is TRBD1 (6 bases). Trimming cost V 6 bases and J 9 bases, with 14 bases left between them. CDR1 and CDR2 (germline): SQVTM, ANQGSEA. The CDR3 has 11 amino acids. In DNA form, the CDR3 reads TGCAGCGTGGCAACAGGGCTCAAAGCTTTCTTT. This encodes CSVATGLKAFF.

CDR3 region: CASSRGEKDEQYF. The DNA for the CDR3 is TGCGCCAGCAGCCGCGGGGAAAAGGACGAGCAGTACTTC. V gene TRBV5-1 combines with J gene TRBJ2-7, with a possible D match to TRBD2 (6 bases). The germline V gene has CDR1 SGHRS and CDR2 YFSETQ. CDR3 size: 13 residues. Trimming removed 4 bases at V and 5 bases at J, with 13 bases between.

This chain links TRBV18 with TRBJ2-2; 7 bases are shared with TRBD2. Germline V gene lookup returns CDR1 KGHSH and CDR2 LQKENI. The CDR3 totals 14 residues. The trim removed 5 bases at V and 3 bases at J, leaving 3 bases unmatched. Here the CDR3 DNA reads TGTGCCAGCTCAGTTCTAGCGGACACCGGGGAGCTGTTTTTT. Protein product: CASSVLADTGELFF. Together with reference TRBV18 and TRBJ2-2, the CDR3 gives the full variable domain: NAGVMQNPRHLVRRRGQEARLRCSPMKGHSHVYWYRQLPEEGLKFMVYLQKENIIDESGMPKERFSAEFPKEGPSILRIQQVVRGDSAAYFCASSVLADTGELFFGEGSRLTVL.

Here the CDR3 DNA reads TGTGCCAGTAGTATAGCGGCCAGGCCTTCCTACGAGCAGTACTTC. Translated: CASSIAARPSYEQYF. The chain is built from TRBV19 and TRBJ2-7, with D unresolved. The CDR3 consists of 15 residues. Trimming removed 1 base from V and 1 base from J, with 11 bases in between. The V gene's germline CDR1 is LNHDA and CDR2 SQIVND (reference sequence).

This sequence joins TRBV5-4 and TRBJ2-2; TRBD1 matches 12 bases. V lost 3 bases and J lost 2; bases outside the gene matches: 2. Germline lookup yields CDR1 SGHNT and CDR2 YYREEE (reference sequence). CDR3 length: 16 residues. CDR3 nucleotides: TGTGCCAGCAGCTGGGGACAGGGGGCTAACACCGGGGAGCTGTTTTTT. It yields the protein CASSWGQGANTGELFF.

This clone is medium-sized. This chain connects TRBV21-1 to TRBJ1-5. TRBV21-1 is reported as a pseudogene. The CDR3 has 15 residues. The CDR3 region has the DNA TGTGCCAGCAGCACCGGACAGGGCGGGAGGCAGCCCCAGCATTTT. Translated, it gives CASSTGQGGRQPQHF.

The V call is TRBV7-3, the J call TRBJ2-1; the D gene is possibly TRBD2 (5 bases). V gave up 2 bases and J gave up 1 base, with 9 bases separating them. Germline assignment: CDR1 SGHTA and CDR2 FQGTGA. This CDR3 region has 15 residues. The DNA for the CDR3 is TGTGCCAGCAGCTTAGGCGGGTTTTCCTACAATGAGCAGTTCTTC. Translating it yields CASSLGGFSYNEQFF.

This sequence joins TRBV6-1 and TRBJ1-5; D possibly corresponds to TRBD1 (6 bases). Trimming left V 4 bases short and J 6 bases short, with 13 bases between. Germline assignment: CDR1 MNHNS and CDR2 SASEGT. The CDR3 spans 14 residues. CDR3 in amino acids: CASSADSLIQPQHF. CDR3 DNA sequence: TGTGCCAGCAGTGCGGACAGCCTAATTCAGCCCCAGCATTTT.

The V gene is TRBV19, the J gene TRBJ1-5; D ambiguous. V was cut by 3 bases and J by 4 bases, with 7 bases left in between. The CDR3 totals 13 residues. Germline CDR1 and CDR2: LNHDA and SQIVND (reference sequence). The CDR3 spells CASSINRNQPQHF. The CDR3 bases are TGTGCCAGTAGTATCAACAGAAATCAGCCCCAGCATTTT.

The chain has TRBV5-4 and TRBJ2-5; 10 bases align to TRBD2. Germline V gene data show CDR1 as SGHNT and CDR2 as YYREEE (reference sequence). V lost 10 bases and J lost 4; bases outside the gene matches: 10. The CDR3 length is 14 residues. The DNA of the CDR3 is TGTGCCTCCTCTCTAGCGGGAGTGGGAGAGACCCAGTACTTC. This sequence encodes CASSLAGVGETQYF.

The V gene is TRBV11-3, the J gene TRBJ1-1, with D perhaps matching TRBD1 (6 bases). The CDR3 has 13 amino acids. V lost 2 bases and J 5 bases, leaving 9 bases between the germline ends. Germline values: CDR1 SGHNT, CDR2 YENEEA. The CDR3 DNA reads TGTGCCAGCAGCTTAACCAGGGGTACTGAAGCTTTCTTT. Its protein product is CASSLTRGTEAFF. Together with reference TRBV11-3 and TRBJ1-1, the CDR3 gives the full variable domain: EAGVVQSPRYKIIEKKQPVAFWCNPISGHNTLYWYLQNLGQGPELLIRYENEEAVDDSQLPKDRFSAERLKGVDSTLKIQPAELGDSAVYLCASSLTRGTEAFFGQGTRLTVV.

The V call is TRBV11-1, the J call TRBJ2-7; 14 bases are shared with TRBD2. Germline V gene lookup returns CDR1 SGHAT and CDR2 FQDESV (reference sequence). The CDR3 contains 16 residues. V was pared by 5 bases and J by 6 bases, with 9 bases of the junction left unmatched. The CDR3 bases are TGTGCCAGCAGCCCCCCCAGCGGACTAGCGGGGGGCGAGCAGTACTTC. This gives the protein CASSPPSGLAGGEQYF.

This clone was found once. The chain joins TRBV10-3 to TRBJ2-1, with a tentative D call TRBD1 (5 bases). The CDR3 totals 14 residues. CDR1 ENHRY and CDR2 SYGVKD come from the germline V gene. Between the trimmed V and J ends, which lost 0 bases and 7 bases, there was a span of 10 bases. The CDR3 bases are TGTGCCATCAGTGAGTCAATTAAGGGGAATGAGCAGTTCTTC. Translated: CAISESIKGNEQFF.

The rearrangement uses TRBV10-3 and TRBJ2-1; 8 bases align to TRBD2. Germline V CDR1 and CDR2: ENHRY, SYGVKD. This CDR3 is 15 amino acids long. This chain's CDR3 is CVTTRGSGRGNEQFF. In DNA form, the CDR3 reads TGTGTAACGACCCGGGGGAGCGGGAGAGGCAATGAGCAGTTCTTC.

The chain links TRBV28 to TRBJ2-1, with D unresolved. V shed 7 bases and J shed 4 bases, with 5 bases lying between them. CDR1 and CDR2 (germline): MDHEN, SYDVKM. This CDR3 comprises 11 residues. CDR3 sequence reads: CASKIYNEQFF. The CDR3 DNA follows: TGTGCCAGCAAAATATACAATGAGCAGTTCTTC.

The V and J genes are TRBV7-6 and TRBJ1-3; a possible D gene is TRBD1 (6 bases). CDR1 is SGHVS, CDR2 FNYEAQ, per germline. The CDR3 is 15 amino acids. Trimming cost V 0 bases and J 3 bases, with 9 bases left between them. The CDR3 nucleotides read TGTGCCAGCAGCTTAGCGGGGGCAGGTGGAAACACCATATATTTT. Its protein is CASSLAGAGGNTIYF. Filled out from reference TRBV7-6 and TRBJ1-3, the complete variable domain reads GAGVSQSPRYKVTKRGQDVALRCDPISGHVSLYWYRQALGQGPEFLTYFNYEAQQDKSGLPNDRFSAERPEGSISTLTIQRTEQRDSAMYRCASSLAGAGGNTIYFGEGSWLTVV.